This T cell receptor beta chain comes out of a study of blood T cell repertoires in COVID-19. Study details: Some COVID-19 samples were acute and others convalescent; all came from the United States, Italy and Spain. In each case, the material was cDNA or gDNA derived from T cells, B-cell-depleted T cells, or PBMCs.

The CDR3 totals 15 residues. CDR1 and CDR2 (germline): KGHSH, LQKENI. The ends lost 6 bases at V and 3 bases at J; junction bases unmatched: 8. In the source study's methods: Researchers report that nucleated cell counts were estimated from reference gene primer amplification. Repertoires were generated with immunoSEQ multiplex PCR, while TCRdb's copy carries only in-frame clones and drops some. Clone size and the V and J calls come from that table; the DNA yielded D and trimming. The sample holds fewer than 40,000 clones, roughly 80% seen once. V usage is TRBV18 and J usage is TRBJ1-5; 7 bases match TRBD1. The receptor's source is a man in his 70s with COVID-19, enrolled during active disease. What was sequenced was peripheral blood. The CDR3 spells CASSDDRDLNQPQHF. DNA of the CDR3: TGTGCCAGCTCGGACGACAGGGACCTCAATCAGCCCCAGCATTTT.